The 16 T cell receptor beta chains reported below all come from one sample, sequenced in a study of Graves' ophthalmopathy and Graves' hyperthyroidism. RNA transcripts provided the template for amplifying TCR beta CDR3 regions. RT-PCR was first run with HTBI primers, then multiplex PCR in a second round. MiXCR, applied by TCRdb to the multiplex PCR reads, yields one record per CDR3 protein. The sample holds under 250,000 distinct CDR3 sequences, 25% to 30% seen once. Sample: peripheral blood. These TCRs come from a man between 50 and 59 years old with Graves' ophthalmopathy.

This clonotype has a count of ten or more. The V call is TRBV28, the J call TRBJ2-7; tentatively, D is TRBD1 (6 bases). This CDR3 is built from 16 residues. V gave up 3 bases and J gave up 0 bases, with 15 bases separating them. Germline V gene lookup returns CDR1 MDHEN and CDR2 SYDVKM. For the CDR3, the DNA is TGTGCCAGCAGTTTCCAGAGGGACAAAATCTCCTACGAGCAGTACTTC. It translates to CASSFQRDKISYEQYF.

This clonotype was recorded at least ten times. As DNA, the CDR3 is TGTGCCAGCACGGCGACAGTGGGCTCTGGGGCCAACGTCCTGACTTTC. It specifies CASTATVGSGANVLTF. The chain combines TRBV2 with TRBJ2-6; weak D call: TRBD1 (5 bases). Germline CDR1 reads SNHLY; CDR2 reads FYNNEI. The CDR3 spans 16 residues. Trimming took 7 bases from V and 0 from J, leaving 13 bases between them.

This clonotype came up many times. The rearrangement uses TRBV11-3 and TRBJ2-2, with D tentatively TRBD1 or TRBD2 (5 bases each). The length of the CDR3 is 19 residues. V lost 4 bases, J lost 5 bases, and 26 bases lay in between. Germline V gene data show CDR1 as SGHNT and CDR2 as YENEEA. CDR3 bases: TGTGCCAGCAGCTCTACCTCGTCCACCGGGACCCTGAGTACCGGGGAGCTGTTTTTT. Protein sequence: CASSSTSSTGTLSTGELFF.

This clonotype was seen many times. This rearrangement joins TRBV6-1 to TRBJ1-5, with D possibly TRBD1 on 5 matching bases. Germline CDR1 is MNHNS and CDR2 is SASEGT. This CDR3 spans 13 amino acids. V lost 8 bases and J lost 1, with 9 bases in between. The CDR3 protein is CASDGASNQPQHF. The CDR3 nucleotides read TGTGCCAGCGATGGGGCCAGCAATCAGCCCCAGCATTTT.

The chain combines TRBV7-3 with TRBJ1-1; maybe TRBD1 (5 bases). Germline loops: CDR1 SGHTA, CDR2 FQGTGA. V was cut by 5 bases and J by 1 base, with 17 bases left in between. The CDR3 loop spans 16 amino acids. CDR3 sequence reads: CASSLGPKRGNTEAFF. DNA of the CDR3: TGTGCCAGCAGCCTGGGGCCCAAGCGCGGGAACACTGAAGCTTTCTTT. Complete variable domain (other parts from reference TRBV7-3 and TRBJ1-1): GAGVSQTPSNKVTEKGKYVELRCDPISGHTALYWYRQSLGQGPEFLIYFQGTGAADDSGLPNDRFFAVRPEGSVSTLKIQRTERGDSAVYLCASSLGPKRGNTEAFFGQGTRLTVV.

The chain uses TRBV11-2 and TRBJ1-1, with D hard to call. V lost 0 bases, J lost 6 bases, and 20 bases lay in between. The CDR3 runs 17 residues. CDR1 and CDR2 (germline): SGHAT, FQNNGV. The CDR3: CASSLEARAGVWAEAFF. CDR3 nucleotides: TGTGCCAGCAGCTTAGAGGCAAGGGCCGGCGTCTGGGCTGAAGCTTTCTTT.

The chain joins TRBV12-3 or TRBV12-4 to TRBJ2-7; D not certain. The CDR3 has 12 amino acids. Trimming took off 9 bases at V and 4 bases at J, with 13 bases between the two ends. The chain's CDR3 is CASCTHSYEQYF. The CDR3, as DNA: TGTGCCAGTTGTACACATTCTTACGAGCAGTACTTC.

This clonotype was recorded at least ten times. The rearrangement uses TRBV7-3 and TRBJ2-5; TRBD2 agrees at 11 bases. The CDR3 sequence is 15 residues long. Germline CDR1 is SGHTA and CDR2 is FQGTGA. Unmatched junction bases numbered 7, after V lost 5 bases and J lost 5 bases. CDR3 bases: TGTGCCAGCAGCCCTAGACTAGCGGGAAGGGAGACCCAGTACTTC. Translation: CASSPRLAGRETQYF.

The rearrangement links TRBV20-1 to TRBJ2-7; 7 bases align to TRBD1. Germline trimming cut 6 bases from V and 2 bases from J; bases unmatched to any gene: 7. Germline lookup yields CDR1 DFQATT and CDR2 SNEGSKA (reference sequence). There are 13 residues in the CDR3. The chain's CDR3 is CSAIGQETYEQYF. In DNA form, the CDR3 reads TGCAGTGCCATCGGACAGGAGACCTACGAGCAGTACTTC.

This clonotype was seen repeatedly, ten times or more. This rearrangement joins TRBV20-1 to TRBJ2-5; 16 bases match TRBD2. Per the germline V gene, CDR1 is DFQATT and CDR2 is SNEGSKA (reference sequence). The CDR3 loop spans 17 amino acids. The V gene end was trimmed by 5 bases and the J gene end by 3 bases; junction bases not matched to a gene: 9. The CDR3 sequence is CSAVGTSGRGAKETQYF. The CDR3 region has the DNA TGCAGTGCTGTCGGGACTAGCGGGAGGGGTGCCAAAGAGACCCAGTACTTC.

This clonotype was counted many times. V is TRBV7-9 and J is TRBJ2-5; D is uncertain. V lost 7 bases, J lost 5 bases, and 17 bases lay in between. The CDR3 has 14 amino acids. Germline values: CDR1 SEHNR, CDR2 FQNEAQ (reference sequence). Here the CDR3 reads CASTYPWEGETQYF. Written as DNA, the CDR3 is TGTGCCAGCACTTATCCCTGGGAAGGGGAGACCCAGTACTTC. Full variable domain (remainder filled in from reference TRBV7-9 and TRBJ2-5): DTGVSQNPRHKITKRGQNVTFRCDPISEHNRLYWYRQTLGQGPEFLTYFQNEAQLEKSRLLSDRFSAERPKGSFSTLEIQRTEQGDSAMYLCASTYPWEGETQYFGPGTRLLVL.

This clonotype was seen ten or more times. V usage is TRBV7-8 and J usage is TRBJ2-7; D might be TRBD2 (6 bases). CDR3 length equals 17 residues. Germline CDR1 is SGHVS and CDR2 is FQNEAQ. V was shortened by 2 bases and J by 2 bases, with 19 bases between the two germline ends. CDR3 sequence reads: CASSLTDFSGGPYEQYF. The DNA of the CDR3 is TGTGCCAGCAGCTTAACTGACTTCTCCGGGGGACCCTACGAGCAGTACTTC.

The chain couples TRBV2 to TRBJ1-2; D gene uncertain. The CDR3 runs to 12 residues. V shed 3 bases and J shed 7 bases, with 9 bases lying between them. CDR1 is SNHLY and CDR2 is FYNNEI in the germline V gene. The CDR3 DNA reads as TGTGCCAGCAGTGAGACCTTCCGTGGCTACACCTTC. It is translated as CASSETFRGYTF. Full variable domain (outside the CDR3, taken from reference TRBV2 and TRBJ1-2): EPEVTQTPSHQVTQMGQEVILRCVPISNHLYFYWYRQILGQKVEFLVSFYNNEISEKSEIFDDQFSVERPDGSNFTLKIRSTKLEDSAMYFCASSETFRGYTFGSGTRLTVV.

This clonotype was detected many times. The rearrangement joins TRBV29-1 to TRBJ2-5; D is unclear. Trimming pared 5 bases from V and 5 bases from J, leaving 6 bases between. This CDR3 contains 10 residues. Per the germline V gene, CDR1 is SQVTM and CDR2 is ANQGSEA. CDR3 residues: CSVSLETQYF. CDR3 bases: TGCAGCGTTTCGCTTGAGACCCAGTACTTC.

This clonotype was recorded many times. The chain recombines TRBV6-2 or TRBV6-3 with TRBJ2-5, with D tentatively TRBD2 (6 bases). V dropped 11 bases and J dropped 1 base, with 14 bases sitting between them. CDR3 length equals 13 residues. Germline assignment: CDR1 MNHEY and CDR2 SVGEGT. CDR3 in amino acids: CAAKRTIQETQYF. The CDR3 DNA is TGTGCCGCAAAGAGGACTATCCAAGAGACCCAGTACTTC.

This clonotype was detected ten times or more. One junction end does not reproduce the germline sequence, and a read error may be involved. The chain joins TRBV27 to TRBJ1-5; TRBD1 aligns across 7 bases. The CDR3 is 15 amino acids. Germline CDR1 reads MNHEY; CDR2 reads SMNVEV (reference sequence). The CDR3 sequence is CASSSGQPGNRPQHF. The CDR3 DNA reads as TGTGCCAGCAGTTCGGGACAGCCTGGCAATCGGCCCCAGCATTTT.